This TCR beta chain stems from a study of T cell repertoires in cytomegalovirus infection. Study-level background: Used in the study were CMV epitopes, some recently identified and HLA-C-restricted, others well-studied and HLA-B-restricted. Both a matching HLA type and CMV infection were indicated by public TCR beta signatures.

Comments on this clonotype: Its cognate antigen is unknown.

TCRdb analysed the reads with MiXCR anew, one entry per CDR3 protein. The table lists about 310,000 distinct CDR3 sequences, 25% of them singletons. The CDR3 is made up of 15 amino acids. In germline, CDR1 is SNHLY, CDR2 FYNNEI. Trimming took 6 bases from V and 1 from J, leaving 13 bases between them. The TCR originated in a human donor in good health (CMV status not recorded). Some clones in this sample may be carry-over from other donors' samples. The V gene is TRBV2, the J gene TRBJ2-1, with D tentatively TRBD1 or TRBD2 (5 bases each). The source was cultured PBMCs, collected from culture after CMV antigen stimulation. The CDR3, as DNA: TGTGCCAGCAGCATCAGCGAGGGGTCCTACAATGAGCAGTTCTTC. The encoded protein is CASSISEGSYNEQFF. The complete variable domain, with remaining parts taken from reference TRBV2 and TRBJ2-1, reads EPEVTQTPSHQVTQMGQEVILRCVPISNHLYFYWYRQILGQKVEFLVSFYNNEISEKSEIFDDQFSVERPDGSNFTLKIRSTKLEDSAMYFCASSISEGSYNEQFFGPGTRLTVL.